This T cell receptor beta chain was sequenced in a study of T cell responses to AZD1222 COVID-19 vaccine. With V trimmed by 8 bases and J by 3 bases, 6 bases remained unmatched. Germline lookup yields CDR1 ENHRY and CDR2 SYGVKD. The CDR3 runs to 14 residues. Repertoires were generated with immunoSEQ multiplex PCR, while TCRdb's copy carries only in-frame clones and drops some. The table includes about 100,000 clones, roughly nine tenths detected once. The TCR originated in an adult in good health. This material consisted of peripheral blood, taken on day 0 of AZD1222 vaccination. This rearrangement joins TRBV10-3 to TRBJ2-3; 9 bases line up with TRBD2. The CDR3 nucleotides are TGTGCCATCGGAGAGACTAGCGGAACAGATACGCAGTATTTT. Amino acids: CAIGETSGTDTQYF.